The 7 T cell receptor beta chains below were found in one sample sequenced in a study of cytomegalovirus exposure and HLA in healthy donors. Primers: 60 Vbeta forward and 13 Jbeta reverse. TCRdb's table, derived via immunoSEQ multiplex PCR, lists solely in-frame clones and lacks some. Found here are more than 150,000 clones, more than 65% of them singletons; the top ten hold under 2%. Sequenced: PBMCs. These receptor sequences come from a girl aged 10 to 17 in good health and CMV-seropositive.

This rearrangement joins TRBV19 to TRBJ1-4, with D maybe TRBD1 (5 bases). Trimming cost V 10 bases and J 4 bases, with 16 bases left between them. The CDR3 contains 14 residues. Germline assignment: CDR1 LNHDA and CDR2 SQIVND (reference sequence). CDR3 coding DNA: TGTGCCACCGGATATTGGGGGGTTAATGAAAAACTGTTTTTT. This translates into CATGYWGVNEKLFF.

This sequence joins TRBV10-1 and TRBJ2-7; TRBD1 might be the D (6 bases). The V gene lost 8 bases and the J gene lost 3 bases, with 17 bases spanning the gap. CDR1 is WNHNN, CDR2 SYGVQD, per germline (reference sequence). There are 14 residues in the CDR3. The CDR3 sequence: CASDIGGHSYEQYF. CDR3 bases: TGCGCCAGCGACATTGGGGGACACAGCTACGAGCAGTACTTC.

This chain uses TRBV4-1 with TRBJ1-4, with TRBD1 identical over 8 bases. The CDR3 is made up of 14 amino acids. Germline values: CDR1 MGHRA, CDR2 YSYEKL. V lost 4 bases and J lost 5; bases outside the gene matches: 3. CDR3: CASSLRTGNEKLFF. The DNA for the CDR3 is TGCGCCAGCAGCCTTAGGACAGGGAATGAAAAACTGTTTTTT.

This clone was seen more than once but under ten times. CDR3 nucleotides: TGCGCCAGCAGCTTGGCCGCGCGGTCCTGGGACGAGCAGTACTTC. Protein sequence: CASSLAARSWDEQYF. The chain recombines TRBV5-1 with TRBJ2-7; D is unclear. This CDR3 region has 15 residues. Germline V gene lookup returns CDR1 SGHRS and CDR2 YFSETQ. V was cut by 0 bases and J by 5 bases, with 15 bases left in between.

The chain joins TRBV6-6 to TRBJ1-6; 10 positions agree with TRBD1. V gave up 5 bases and J gave up 6 bases; unmatched junction bases: 4. This CDR3 has 15 residues. The germline CDR1 and CDR2 sequences are MNHNY and SVGAGI (reference sequence). The CDR3 DNA sequence: TGTGCCAGCAGTCGGACAGGGGGAGCTAATTCACCCCTCCACTTT. Its translation: CASSRTGGANSPLHF.

The chain carries TRBV5-4 and TRBJ1-2, with 9 bases that match TRBD1. The CDR3 runs to 15 residues. The V segment lost 4 bases and the J segment 7 bases; nucleotides outside the gene matches: 11. Germline V CDR1 and CDR2: SGHNT, YYREEE (reference sequence). CDR3 region: CASSPGWGQGFGYTF. The CDR3 coding sequence is TGTGCCAGCAGCCCCGGTTGGGGACAGGGATTTGGCTACACCTTC. The full variable domain, with the rest looked up from reference TRBV5-4 and TRBJ1-2, is ETGVTQSPTHLIKTRGQQVTLRCSSQSGHNTVSWYQQALGQGPQFIFQYYREEENGRGNFPPRFSGLQFPNYSSELNVNALELDDSALYLCASSPGWGQGFGYTFGSGTRLTVV.

This clone was seen a few times. This chain joins TRBV6-1 and TRBJ1-5; 7 bases align to TRBD1. J gave up 1 base and V 4 bases, and 10 bases lay outside the gene matches. This CDR3 comprises 17 residues. The germline CDR1 and CDR2 sequences are MNHNS and SASEGT. DNA of the CDR3: TGTGCCAGCAGTGCACATCTCGGGGACAGCAGCAATCAGCCCCAGCATTTT. Translating it yields CASSAHLGDSSNQPQHF.